These 26 T cell receptor beta chains came from one sample sequenced in a study of identical twins. Each CDR3 protein is one row after TCRdb ran MiXCR on the 5' RACE reads. The table shows about 460,000 distinct CDR3 sequences, with 13% to 15% occurring only once. This same sample was also part of a study on yellow fever vaccine responses in identical twins.

Sequenced input: CD4+ T cells sorted from blood. The receptor set was obtained from a woman under 30 in good health.

This clonotype turned up a few times. V gene TRBV5-1 combines with J gene TRBJ1-4; D is unresolved. Germline CDR1 is SGHRS and CDR2 is YFSETQ. This CDR3 is 17 amino acids long. V was pared by 0 bases and J by 8 bases, with 20 bases between. DNA for the CDR3: TGCGCCAGCAGCTTGGGGGAGAGGGCCCTTCGGAGGGAAAAACTGTTTTTT. Amino acids: CASSLGERALRREKLFF.

J is TRBJ2-5 and V is TRBV5-1; D is possibly TRBD2 (5 bases). With 4 bases removed from V and 0 bases from J, the gap between germline ends came to 7 bases. In germline, CDR1 is SGHRS, CDR2 YFSETQ. The CDR3 length is 13 residues. CDR3 DNA: TGCGCCAGCAGCCTAGCTAACCAAGAGACCCAGTACTTC. Translating gives CASSLANQETQYF.

The rearrangement links TRBV5-1 to TRBJ2-5; 11 positions agree with TRBD1. In germline, CDR1 is SGHRS, CDR2 YFSETQ. The ends lost 2 bases at V and 7 bases at J; junction bases unmatched: 1. The CDR3 totals 13 residues. In DNA form, the CDR3 reads TGCGCCAGCAGCTTTGGGACAGGGGGGACCCAGTACTTC. This sequence encodes CASSFGTGGTQYF.

This clonotype came up many times. The CDR3 coding sequence is TGCAGCGCCCTGACAGAGAATGAAAAACTGTTTTTT. This codes for CSALTENEKLFF. This chain links TRBV29-1 with TRBJ1-4; D might be TRBD1 (5 bases). The CDR3 covers 12 residues. The V gene's germline CDR1 is SQVTM and CDR2 ANQGSEA. V lost 7 bases, J lost 5 bases, and 11 bases lay in between.

The chain has TRBV7-2 and TRBJ2-1, with TRBD2 identical over 13 bases. Germline CDR1 and CDR2: SGHTA and FQGNSA. The trim removed 5 bases at V and 9 bases at J, leaving 10 bases unmatched. CDR3 size: 16 residues. CDR3 nucleotide sequence: TGTGCCAGCAGCACCCAACTAGCGGGAGGGCCCCGTGAGCAGTTCTTC. Protein: CASSTQLAGGPREQFF.

There are a few counts of this clonotype. V gene TRBV20-1 combines with J gene TRBJ2-7; D is ambiguous. CDR3 size: 11 residues. V was clipped by 5 bases and J by 3 bases, with 8 bases between them. The germline V gene encodes CDR1 DFQATT and CDR2 SNEGSKA (reference sequence). CDR3 nucleotides: TGCAGTGCTCCACAAAACTACGAGCAGTACTTC. Its protein product is CSAPQNYEQYF.

The V gene is TRBV10-3, the J gene TRBJ2-3; D is tentatively TRBD1 or TRBD2 (5 bases each). Germline V gene data show CDR1 as ENHRY and CDR2 as SYGVKD. The CDR3 contains 14 residues. V lost 10 bases and J lost 0, with 14 bases in between. CDR3 sequence reads: CATRGAASTDTQYF. CDR3 nucleotide sequence: TGTGCCACAAGGGGAGCTGCTAGCACAGATACGCAGTATTTT.

The chain uses TRBV24-1 and TRBJ2-3; 15 bases line up with TRBD2. The germline gives CDR1 KGHDR, CDR2 SFDVKD. The CDR3 extends over 15 amino acids. With 9 bases clipped from V and 7 bases from J, the junction kept 7 bases outside the gene matches. CDR3 nucleotides: TGTGCCACCCGATCCGGGACTAGCGGGAGGAATACGCAGTATTTT. Its protein product is CATRSGTSGRNTQYF.

This clonotype has a handful of counts. The chain carries TRBV30 and TRBJ2-1, with D perhaps matching TRBD1 (6 bases). The CDR3 runs 11 residues. Trimming shortened V by 4 bases and J by 7 bases, and 8 bases separated the two germline ends. Germline V CDR1 and CDR2: GTSNPN, SVGIG (reference sequence). CDR3 amino acids: CAWTRGNEQFF. CDR3 nucleotides: TGTGCCTGGACGAGGGGGAATGAGCAGTTCTTC.

The gene calls are TRBV15 and TRBJ2-3; D is ambiguous. The V end lost 5 bases, the J end lost 0 bases, and 6 bases lay between the germline ends. The V gene's germline CDR1 is LNHNV and CDR2 YYDKDF (reference sequence). This CDR3 is built from 13 residues. The CDR3 nucleotides read TGTGCCACCAGCGGGCGGAGCACAGATACGCAGTATTTT. Translating it yields CATSGRSTDTQYF.

In its sample, this clonotype was seen a few times. J is TRBJ1-2 and V is TRBV7-3; no clear D gene. V was trimmed by 5 bases and J by 0 bases, leaving 13 bases between them. The CDR3 has 15 residues. The V gene's germline CDR1 is SGHTA and CDR2 FQGTGA. CDR3 sequence (DNA): TGTGCCAGCAGCCCGGACGGTTCACCTAACTATGGCTACACCTTC. Amino acid sequence: CASSPDGSPNYGYTF.

Only a few counts were recorded for this clonotype. The V and J genes are TRBV20-1 and TRBJ2-1; D gene uncertain. V was trimmed by 3 bases and J by 8 bases, leaving 11 bases between them. Germline assignment: CDR1 DFQATT and CDR2 SNEGSKA (reference sequence). The CDR3 length is 12 residues. CDR3 protein: CSASVRFDEQFF. The CDR3, as DNA: TGCAGTGCTAGTGTGCGCTTCGATGAGCAGTTCTTC.

This clonotype came up a few times. This rearrangement joins TRBV6-1 to TRBJ2-1; D gene ambiguous. This CDR3 spans 15 amino acids. V lost 6 bases and J lost 0, with 12 bases in between. Germline CDR1 reads MNHNS; CDR2 reads SASEGT. The CDR3 DNA follows: TGTGCCAGCAGGAGCCCCCCAAGCTCCTACAATGAGCAGTTCTTC. Its translation: CASRSPPSSYNEQFF.

The CDR3 DNA sequence: TGCAGTGCTAGTGGTGGGAGTACTTACGAGCAGTACTTC. This codes for CSASGGSTYEQYF. The chain combines TRBV20-1 with TRBJ2-7; D might be TRBD2 (5 bases). V lost 3 bases to trimming and J lost 4 bases, with 13 bases between them. In germline, CDR1 is DFQATT, CDR2 SNEGSKA (reference sequence). The CDR3 sequence is 13 residues long.

This clonotype came up a few times. The rearrangement links TRBV6-1 to TRBJ2-2; D call uncertain. This CDR3 has 14 amino acids. V lost 3 bases and J 2 bases, leaving 7 bases between the germline ends. In germline, CDR1 is MNHNS, CDR2 SASEGT. The CDR3 sequence: CASSERHNTGELFF. The CDR3, as DNA: TGTGCCAGCAGTGAGCGACACAACACCGGGGAGCTGTTTTTT.

The chain recombines TRBV29-1 with TRBJ2-2; 13 nucleotides match TRBD2. The CDR3 is 16 amino acids. J gave up 4 bases and V 3 bases, and 5 bases lay outside the gene matches. Per the germline V gene, CDR1 is SQVTM and CDR2 is ANQGSEA. CDR3 amino acids: CSVDTSGGAGTGELFF. The DNA for the CDR3 is TGCAGCGTTGACACTAGCGGGGGGGCGGGCACCGGGGAGCTGTTTTTT.

This clonotype was detected many times. The chain combines TRBV12-3 or TRBV12-4 with TRBJ1-1; the match to TRBD1 covers 10 bases. J was trimmed by 5 bases and V by 5 bases; bases with no gene match: 8. The CDR3 length is 15 residues. CDR3: CASSAFRDRGTEAFF. In nucleotides, the CDR3 is TGTGCCAGCAGTGCTTTCCGGGACAGGGGTACTGAAGCTTTCTTT.

This clonotype was seen a handful of times. CDR3 coding DNA: TGTGCCAGCAGATTTAGCGGGGGCGACATTCAGTACTTC. Translated: CASRFSGGDIQYF. The chain uses TRBV11-2 and TRBJ2-4; 9 bases match TRBD2. CDR1 and CDR2 from the germline V gene are SGHAT and FQNNGV. This CDR3 comprises 13 residues. Trimming at V came to 6 bases and at J to 8 bases, leaving 5 bases not matched to a gene.

This clonotype was seen a handful of times. The rearrangement uses TRBV6-1 and TRBJ2-1, with 7 bases identical to TRBD1. With 5 bases clipped from V and 4 bases from J, the junction kept 8 bases outside the gene matches. Germline CDR1 is MNHNS and CDR2 is SASEGT. CDR3 length: 15 residues. The CDR3 region is CASSKDRDPYNEQFF. The CDR3 coding sequence is TGTGCCAGCAGTAAAGACAGGGATCCATACAATGAGCAGTTCTTC.

This chain connects TRBV7-8 to TRBJ2-3, with TRBD2 identical over 11 bases. Germline CDR1 SGHVS, CDR2 FQNEAQ. The V and J ends lost 7 bases and 2 bases, in that order; junction bases with no gene match: 20. This CDR3 spans 20 amino acids. The CDR3 loop reads CASIPRLSSGGAGPTDTQYF. CDR3 nucleotide sequence: TGTGCCAGCATCCCCCGACTAAGTAGCGGGGGGGCCGGTCCCACAGATACGCAGTATTTT. The full variable domain, in which reference TRBV7-8 and TRBJ2-3 provide the parts outside the CDR3, is GAGVSQSPRYKVAKRGQDVALRCDPISGHVSLFWYQQALGQGPEFLTYFQNEAQLDKSGLPSDRFFAERPEGSVSTLKIQRTQQEDSAVYLCASIPRLSSGGAGPTDTQYFGPGTRLTVL.

This clonotype was recorded a few times. J is TRBJ1-2 and V is TRBV12-3 or TRBV12-4; D is ambiguous. V lost 4 bases to trimming and J lost 8 bases, with 11 bases between them. The CDR3 loop spans 12 amino acids. CDR3 sequence (DNA): TGTGCCAGCAGTTCTCGAGCGGCAGGCTACACCTTC. It encodes CASSSRAAGYTF.

This clonotype was detected a few times. The chain links TRBV7-2 to TRBJ2-1; the D call may be TRBD1 or TRBD2 (6 bases each). CDR1 and CDR2 from the germline V gene are SGHTA and FQGNSA. The CDR3 sequence is 16 residues long. Trimming stripped 4 bases from V and 0 bases from J, with 13 bases between. The CDR3 reads CASSSLGGHSYNEQFF. In DNA, the CDR3 is TGTGCCAGCAGCTCCCTCGGGGGCCACTCCTACAATGAGCAGTTCTTC.

This clonotype has a count of ten or more. This chain joins TRBV6-2 or TRBV6-3 and TRBJ1-1; 10 nucleotides align to TRBD1. Per the germline V gene, CDR1 is MNHEY and CDR2 is SVGEGT. With 0 bases clipped from V and 5 bases from J, the junction kept 6 bases outside the gene matches. This CDR3 comprises 16 residues. The CDR3 nucleotides are TGTGCCAGCAGTTACTCCCGGGACAGGGGAGATACTGAAGCTTTCTTT. Protein: CASSYSRDRGDTEAFF.

V and J are TRBV6-5 and TRBJ2-5, with TRBD2 identical over 12 bases. With V trimmed by 4 bases and J by 5 bases, 5 bases remained unmatched. CDR1 is MNHEY and CDR2 is SVGAGI in the germline V gene. There are 15 residues in the CDR3. Written as DNA, the CDR3 is TGTGCCAGCAGTTCGACTAGCGGGAGTTATGAGACCCAGTACTTC. It encodes CASSSTSGSYETQYF.

The chain is built from TRBV5-1 and TRBJ2-3; D tentatively reads TRBD1 or TRBD2 (7 bases each). Trimming cost V 0 bases and J 4 bases, with 18 bases left between them. Per the germline V gene, CDR1 is SGHRS and CDR2 is YFSETQ. The CDR3 runs 17 residues. Here the CDR3 DNA reads TGCGCCAGCAGCTTGGTTGGGGAGGGGGCCCGGGCAGATACGCAGTATTTT. Its translation: CASSLVGEGARADTQYF.

The chain joins TRBV19 to TRBJ2-6, with 9 bases matching TRBD1. Germline V gives CDR1 LNHDA, CDR2 SQIVND (reference sequence). V was pared by 5 bases and J by 2 bases, with 13 bases of the junction left unmatched. This CDR3 contains 19 residues. The CDR3 protein is CASSVGRDRVPTGANVLTF. The CDR3 DNA sequence: TGTGCCAGTAGTGTTGGAAGGGACAGGGTTCCTACTGGGGCCAACGTCCTGACTTTC.